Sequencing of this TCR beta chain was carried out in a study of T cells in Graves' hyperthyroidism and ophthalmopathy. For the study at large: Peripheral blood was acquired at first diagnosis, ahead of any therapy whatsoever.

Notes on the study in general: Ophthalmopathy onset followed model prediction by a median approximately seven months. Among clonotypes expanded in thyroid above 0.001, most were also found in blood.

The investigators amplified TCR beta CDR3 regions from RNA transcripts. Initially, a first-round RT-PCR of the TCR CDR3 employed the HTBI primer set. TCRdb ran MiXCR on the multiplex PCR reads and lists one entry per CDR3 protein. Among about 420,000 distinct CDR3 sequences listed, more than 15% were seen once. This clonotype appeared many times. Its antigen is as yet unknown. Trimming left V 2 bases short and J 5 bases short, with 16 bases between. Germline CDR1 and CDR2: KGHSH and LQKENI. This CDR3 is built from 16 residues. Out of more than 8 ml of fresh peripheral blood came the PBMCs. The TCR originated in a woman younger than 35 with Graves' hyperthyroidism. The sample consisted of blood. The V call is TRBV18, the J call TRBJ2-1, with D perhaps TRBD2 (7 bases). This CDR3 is CASSPLGGADHNEQFF. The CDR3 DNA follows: TGTGCCAGCTCACCATTAGGGGGGGCGGACCACAATGAGCAGTTCTTC. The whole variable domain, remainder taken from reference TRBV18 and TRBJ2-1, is NAGVMQNPRHLVRRRGQEARLRCSPMKGHSHVYWYRQLPEEGLKFMVYLQKENIIDESGMPKERFSAEFPKEGPSILRIQQVVRGDSAAYFCASSPLGGADHNEQFFGPGTRLTVL.